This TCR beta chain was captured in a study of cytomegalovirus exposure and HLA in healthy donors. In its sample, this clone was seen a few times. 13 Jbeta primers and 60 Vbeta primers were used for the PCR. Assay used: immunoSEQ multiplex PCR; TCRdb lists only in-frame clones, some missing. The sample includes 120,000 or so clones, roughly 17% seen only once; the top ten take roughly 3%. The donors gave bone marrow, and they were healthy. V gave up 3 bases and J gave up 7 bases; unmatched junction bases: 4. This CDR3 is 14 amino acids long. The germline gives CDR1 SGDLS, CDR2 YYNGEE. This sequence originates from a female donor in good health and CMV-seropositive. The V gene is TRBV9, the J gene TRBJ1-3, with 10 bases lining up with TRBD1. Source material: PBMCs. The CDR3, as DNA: TGTGCCAGCAGCGGGGACAGGGGATACAACACCATATATTTT. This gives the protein CASSGDRGYNTIYF.